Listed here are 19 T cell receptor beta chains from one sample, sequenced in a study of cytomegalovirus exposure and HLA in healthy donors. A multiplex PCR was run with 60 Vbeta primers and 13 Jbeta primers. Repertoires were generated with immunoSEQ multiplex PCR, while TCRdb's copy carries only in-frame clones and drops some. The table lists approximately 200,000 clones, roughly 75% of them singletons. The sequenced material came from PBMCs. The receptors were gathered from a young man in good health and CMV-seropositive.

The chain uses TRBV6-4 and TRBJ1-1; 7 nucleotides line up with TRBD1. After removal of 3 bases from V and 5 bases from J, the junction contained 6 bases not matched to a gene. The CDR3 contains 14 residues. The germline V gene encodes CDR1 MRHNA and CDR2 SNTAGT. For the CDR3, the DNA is TGTGCCAGCAGTGATACAAGCAGGGGGACTGAAGCTTTCTTT. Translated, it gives CASSDTSRGTEAFF.

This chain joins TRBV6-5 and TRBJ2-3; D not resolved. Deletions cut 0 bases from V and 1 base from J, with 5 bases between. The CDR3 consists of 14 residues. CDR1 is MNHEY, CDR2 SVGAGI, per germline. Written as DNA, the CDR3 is TGTGCCAGCAGTTACTCCACGGGCACAGATACGCAGTATTTT. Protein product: CASSYSTGTDTQYF.

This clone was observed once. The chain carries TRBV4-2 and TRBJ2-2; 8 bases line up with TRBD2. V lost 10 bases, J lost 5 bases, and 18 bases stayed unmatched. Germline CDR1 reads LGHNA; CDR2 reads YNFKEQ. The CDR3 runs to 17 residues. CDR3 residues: CATLPVLTSVGTGELFF. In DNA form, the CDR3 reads TGTGCCACCCTACCCGTCTTGACTAGCGTTGGGACCGGGGAGCTGTTTTTT.

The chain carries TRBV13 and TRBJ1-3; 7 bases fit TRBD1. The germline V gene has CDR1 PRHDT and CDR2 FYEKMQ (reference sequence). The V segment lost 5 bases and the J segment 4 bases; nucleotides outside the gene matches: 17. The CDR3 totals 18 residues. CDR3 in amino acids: CASSLARGQRRGGNTIYF. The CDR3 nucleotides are TGTGCCAGCAGCCTTGCCCGGGGACAGCGACGCGGGGGAAACACCATATATTTT.

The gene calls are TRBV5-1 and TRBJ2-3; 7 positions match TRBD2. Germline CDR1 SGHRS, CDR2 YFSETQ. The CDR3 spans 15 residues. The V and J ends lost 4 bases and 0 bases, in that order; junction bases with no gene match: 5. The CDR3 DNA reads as TGCGCCAGCAGCCCGGGAGGAAGGAGCACAGATACGCAGTATTTT. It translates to CASSPGGRSTDTQYF.

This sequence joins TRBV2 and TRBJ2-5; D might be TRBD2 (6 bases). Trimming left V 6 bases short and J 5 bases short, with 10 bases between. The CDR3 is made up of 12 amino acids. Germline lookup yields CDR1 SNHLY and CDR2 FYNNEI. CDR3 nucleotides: TGTGCCAGCAGGCCCGGGAGTGAGACCCAGTACTTC. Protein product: CASRPGSETQYF.

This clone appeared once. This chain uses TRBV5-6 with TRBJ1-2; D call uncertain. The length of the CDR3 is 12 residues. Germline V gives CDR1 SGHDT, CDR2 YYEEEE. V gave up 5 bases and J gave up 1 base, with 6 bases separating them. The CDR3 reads CASSYYNYGYTF. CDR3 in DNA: TGTGCCAGCAGTTATTATAACTATGGCTACACCTTC.

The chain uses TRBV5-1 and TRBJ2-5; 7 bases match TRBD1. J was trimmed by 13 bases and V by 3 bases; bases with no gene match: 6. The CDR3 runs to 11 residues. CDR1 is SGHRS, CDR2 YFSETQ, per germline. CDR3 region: CASSSPGQPYF. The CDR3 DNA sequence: TGCGCCAGCAGCTCACCGGGACAGCCGTACTTC. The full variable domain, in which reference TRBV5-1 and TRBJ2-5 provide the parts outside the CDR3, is KAGVTQTPRYLIKTRGQQVTLSCSPISGHRSVSWYQQTPGQGLQFLFEYFSETQRNKGNFPGRFSGRQFSNSRSEMNVSTLELGDSALYLCASSSPGQPYFGPGTRLLVL.

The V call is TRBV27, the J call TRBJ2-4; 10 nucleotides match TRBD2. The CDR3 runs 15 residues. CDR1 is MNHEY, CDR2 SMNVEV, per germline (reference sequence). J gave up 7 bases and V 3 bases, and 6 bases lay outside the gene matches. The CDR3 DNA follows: TGTGCCAGCAGTTTGATAGCGGGGGGCCCCAACATTCAGTACTTC. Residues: CASSLIAGGPNIQYF.

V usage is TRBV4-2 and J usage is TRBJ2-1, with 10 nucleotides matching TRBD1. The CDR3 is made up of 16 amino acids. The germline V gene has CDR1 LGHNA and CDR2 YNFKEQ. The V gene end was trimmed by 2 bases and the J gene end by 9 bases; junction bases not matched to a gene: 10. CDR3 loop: CASSQPARQGAVEQFF. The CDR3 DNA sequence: TGTGCCAGCAGCCAACCAGCGAGACAGGGGGCCGTTGAGCAGTTCTTC.

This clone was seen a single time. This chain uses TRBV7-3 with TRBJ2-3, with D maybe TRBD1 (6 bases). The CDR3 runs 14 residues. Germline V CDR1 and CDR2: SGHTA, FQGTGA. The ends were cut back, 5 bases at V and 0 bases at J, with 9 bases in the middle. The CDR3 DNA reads TGTGCCAGCAGCCCAGGGGTGAGCACAGATACGCAGTATTTT. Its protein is CASSPGVSTDTQYF.

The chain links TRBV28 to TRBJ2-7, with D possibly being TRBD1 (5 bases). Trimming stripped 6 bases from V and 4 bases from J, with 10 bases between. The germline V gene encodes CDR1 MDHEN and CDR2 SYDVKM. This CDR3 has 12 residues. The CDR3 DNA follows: TGTGCCAGCAGCCCAGGGCTTTACGAGCAGTACTTC. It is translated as CASSPGLYEQYF.

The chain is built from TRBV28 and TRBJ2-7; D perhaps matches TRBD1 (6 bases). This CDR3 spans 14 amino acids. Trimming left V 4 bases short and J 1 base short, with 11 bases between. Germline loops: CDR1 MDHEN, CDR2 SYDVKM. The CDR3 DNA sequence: TGTGCCAGCAGTTCCACCAGGGGATCCTACGAGCAGTACTTC. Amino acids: CASSSTRGSYEQYF.

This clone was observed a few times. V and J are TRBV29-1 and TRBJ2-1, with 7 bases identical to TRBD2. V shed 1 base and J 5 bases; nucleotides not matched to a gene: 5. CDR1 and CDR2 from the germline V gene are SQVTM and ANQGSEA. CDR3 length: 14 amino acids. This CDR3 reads CSVEAAGPNNEQFF. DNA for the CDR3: TGCAGCGTTGAAGCAGCGGGGCCGAACAATGAGCAGTTCTTC.

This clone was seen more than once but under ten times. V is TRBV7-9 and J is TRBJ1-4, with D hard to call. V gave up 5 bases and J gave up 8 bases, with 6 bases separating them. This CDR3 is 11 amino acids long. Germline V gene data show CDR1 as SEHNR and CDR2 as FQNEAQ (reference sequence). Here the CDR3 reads CASSPLEKLFF. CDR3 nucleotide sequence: TGTGCCAGCAGCCCACTGGAAAAACTGTTTTTT.

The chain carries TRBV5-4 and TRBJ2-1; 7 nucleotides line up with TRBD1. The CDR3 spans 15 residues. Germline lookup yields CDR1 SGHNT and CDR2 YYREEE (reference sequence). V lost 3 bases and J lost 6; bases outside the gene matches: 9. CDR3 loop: CASSSGTGAPNEQFF. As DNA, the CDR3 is TGTGCCAGCAGCTCGGGAACAGGGGCCCCCAATGAGCAGTTCTTC.

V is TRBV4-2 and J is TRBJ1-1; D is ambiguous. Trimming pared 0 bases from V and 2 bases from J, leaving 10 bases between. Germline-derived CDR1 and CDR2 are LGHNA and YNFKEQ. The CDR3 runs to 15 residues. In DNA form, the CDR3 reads TGTGCCAGCAGCCAAGATCAGGTCCCTAACACTGAAGCTTTCTTT. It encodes CASSQDQVPNTEAFF.

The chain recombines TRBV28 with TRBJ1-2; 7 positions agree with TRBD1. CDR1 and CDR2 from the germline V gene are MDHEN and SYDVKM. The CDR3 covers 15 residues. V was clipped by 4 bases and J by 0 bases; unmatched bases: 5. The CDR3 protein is CASSSPGGANYGYTF. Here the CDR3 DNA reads TGTGCCAGCAGTTCCCCAGGGGGAGCTAACTATGGCTACACCTTC.

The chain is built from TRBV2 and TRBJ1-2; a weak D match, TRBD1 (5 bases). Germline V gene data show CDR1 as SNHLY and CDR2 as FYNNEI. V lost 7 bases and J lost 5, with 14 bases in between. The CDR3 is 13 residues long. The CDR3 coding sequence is TGTGCCAGCACCCACGGAGGGGTTTATGGCTACACCTTC. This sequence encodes CASTHGGVYGYTF.